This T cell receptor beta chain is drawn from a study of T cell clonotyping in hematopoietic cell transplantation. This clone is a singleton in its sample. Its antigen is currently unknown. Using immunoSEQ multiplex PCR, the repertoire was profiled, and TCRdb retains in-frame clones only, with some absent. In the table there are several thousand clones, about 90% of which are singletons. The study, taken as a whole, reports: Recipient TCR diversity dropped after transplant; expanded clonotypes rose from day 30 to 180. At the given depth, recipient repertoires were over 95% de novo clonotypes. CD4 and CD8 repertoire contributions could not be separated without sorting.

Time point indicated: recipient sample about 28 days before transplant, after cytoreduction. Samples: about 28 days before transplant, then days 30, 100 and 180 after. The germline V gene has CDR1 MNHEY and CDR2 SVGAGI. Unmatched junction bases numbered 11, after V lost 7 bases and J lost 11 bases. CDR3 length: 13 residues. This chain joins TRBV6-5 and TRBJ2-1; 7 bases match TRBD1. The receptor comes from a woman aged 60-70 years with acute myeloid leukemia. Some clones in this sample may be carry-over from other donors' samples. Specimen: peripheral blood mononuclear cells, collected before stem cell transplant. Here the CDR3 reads CASTPTGLHKQFF. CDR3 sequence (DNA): TGTGCCAGCACCCCGACAGGGCTCCACAAGCAGTTCTTC.